Described below is a single TCR beta chain sequence and its context. Its antigen remains unknown. These data are taken from a study of ipilimumab plus nivolumab after autologous stem cell transplantation. Across the whole study: Typical patient got a handful of ipilimumab doses and about eight nivolumab doses (median). The DLBCL cohort had primary refractory and relapsed disease, with 18-month progression-free survival of around 86% and 29%.

Checkpoint therapy with ipilimumab 1 mg/kg began 14 to 28 days after transplant. Study-wide findings and caveats: Authors suggest TCR repertoire, Treg phenotype and gut microbiota support further study.

There are 17 residues in the CDR3. V was shortened by 1 base and J by 7 bases, with 17 bases between the two germline ends. Germline CDR1 reads LNHDA; CDR2 reads SQIVND (reference sequence). Profiled with immunoSEQ multiplex PCR; TCRdb holds only in-frame clones, not every one. The sample has some 87,000 clones; about 83% are singletons. The sample in question was PBMCs, obtained in a trial of ipilimumab plus nivolumab as post-transplant consolidation. This TCR derives from a male donor with diffuse large B-cell lymphoma. J is TRBJ1-6 and V is TRBV19, with TRBD1 as a possible D gene (6 bases). CDR3 sequence reads: CASSIGRRGVRNSPLHF. CDR3 coding DNA: TGTGCCAGTAGTATAGGGCGGAGGGGGGTAAGGAATTCACCCCTCCACTTT.